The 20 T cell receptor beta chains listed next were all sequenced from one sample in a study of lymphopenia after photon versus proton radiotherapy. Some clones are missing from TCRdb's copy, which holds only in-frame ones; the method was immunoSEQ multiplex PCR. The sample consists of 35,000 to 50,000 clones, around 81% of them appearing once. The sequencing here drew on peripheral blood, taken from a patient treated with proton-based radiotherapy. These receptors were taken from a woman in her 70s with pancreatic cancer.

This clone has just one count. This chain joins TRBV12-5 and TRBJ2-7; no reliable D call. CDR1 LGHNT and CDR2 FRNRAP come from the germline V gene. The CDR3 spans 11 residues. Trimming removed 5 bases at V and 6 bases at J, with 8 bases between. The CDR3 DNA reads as TGTGCTAGTGGTATTCATGGCGAGCAGTACTTC. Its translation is CASGIHGEQYF.

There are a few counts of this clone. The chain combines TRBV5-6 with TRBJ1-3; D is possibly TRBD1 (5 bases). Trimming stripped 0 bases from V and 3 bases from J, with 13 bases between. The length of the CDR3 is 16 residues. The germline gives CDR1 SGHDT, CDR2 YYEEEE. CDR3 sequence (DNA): TGTGCCAGCAGCTTGGTTGTCGGGGCCGGTGGAAACACCATATATTTT. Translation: CASSLVVGAGGNTIYF. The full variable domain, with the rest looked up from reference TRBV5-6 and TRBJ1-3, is DAGVTQSPTHLIKTRGQQVTLRCSPKSGHDTVSWYQQALGQGPQFIFQYYEEEERQRGNFPDRFSGHQFPNYSSELNVNALLLGDSALYLCASSLVVGAGGNTIYFGEGSWLTVV.

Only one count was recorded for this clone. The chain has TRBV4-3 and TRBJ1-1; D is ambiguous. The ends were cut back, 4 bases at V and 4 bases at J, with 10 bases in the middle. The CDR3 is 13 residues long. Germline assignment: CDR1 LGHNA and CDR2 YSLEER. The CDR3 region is CASSPERGTEAFF. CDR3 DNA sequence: TGCGCCAGCAGCCCAGAGCGAGGCACTGAAGCTTTCTTT.

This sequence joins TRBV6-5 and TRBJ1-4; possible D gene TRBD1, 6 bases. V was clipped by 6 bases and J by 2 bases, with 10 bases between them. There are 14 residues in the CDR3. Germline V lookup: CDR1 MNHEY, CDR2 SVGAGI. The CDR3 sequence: CASSRGHTNEKLFF. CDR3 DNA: TGTGCCAGCAGCCGGGGGCATACTAATGAAAAACTGTTTTTT.

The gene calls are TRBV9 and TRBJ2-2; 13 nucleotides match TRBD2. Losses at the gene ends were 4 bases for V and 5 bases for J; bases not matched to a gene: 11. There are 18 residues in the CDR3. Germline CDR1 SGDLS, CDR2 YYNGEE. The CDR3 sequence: CASSPTRTSGSRTGELFF. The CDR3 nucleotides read TGTGCCAGCAGCCCTACCAGGACTAGCGGGAGTCGGACCGGGGAGCTGTTTTTT.

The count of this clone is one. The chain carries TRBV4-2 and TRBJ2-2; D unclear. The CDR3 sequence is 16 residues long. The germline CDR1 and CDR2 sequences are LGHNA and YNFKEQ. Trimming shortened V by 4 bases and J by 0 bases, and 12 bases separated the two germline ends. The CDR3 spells CASSRIDGPNTGELFF. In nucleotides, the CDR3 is TGTGCCAGCAGCCGTATCGACGGACCGAACACCGGGGAGCTGTTTTTT.

The chain's CDR3 is CASSLGGYDNEQFF. In DNA form, the CDR3 reads TGTGCCAGCAGCTTGGGAGGCTACGACAATGAGCAGTTCTTC. This sequence joins TRBV5-6 and TRBJ2-1; D gene ambiguous. The CDR3 consists of 14 residues. The ends were cut back, 0 bases at V and 5 bases at J, with 9 bases in the middle. The germline CDR1 and CDR2 sequences are SGHDT and YYEEEE.

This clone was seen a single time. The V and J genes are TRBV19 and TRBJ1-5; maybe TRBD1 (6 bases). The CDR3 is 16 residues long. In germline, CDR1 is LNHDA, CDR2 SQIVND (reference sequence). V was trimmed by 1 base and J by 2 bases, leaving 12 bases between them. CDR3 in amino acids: CASSIAGQDGNQPQHF. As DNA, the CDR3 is TGTGCCAGTAGTATAGCGGGACAAGACGGCAATCAGCCCCAGCATTTT.

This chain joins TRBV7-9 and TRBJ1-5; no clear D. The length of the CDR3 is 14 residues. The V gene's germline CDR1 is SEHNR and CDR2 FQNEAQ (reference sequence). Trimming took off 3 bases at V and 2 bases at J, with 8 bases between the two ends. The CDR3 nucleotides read TGTGCCAGCAGCTTTTCTCCTGGCAATCAGCCCCAGCATTTT. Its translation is CASSFSPGNQPQHF.

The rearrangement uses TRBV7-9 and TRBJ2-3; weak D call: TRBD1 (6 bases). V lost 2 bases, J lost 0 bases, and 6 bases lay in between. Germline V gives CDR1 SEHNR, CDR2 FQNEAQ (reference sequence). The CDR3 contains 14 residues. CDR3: CASSLRGSTDTQYF. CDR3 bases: TGTGCCAGCAGCTTAAGGGGGAGCACAGATACGCAGTATTTT. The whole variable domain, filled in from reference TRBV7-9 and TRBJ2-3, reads DTGVSQNPRHKITKRGQNVTFRCDPISEHNRLYWYRQTLGQGPEFLTYFQNEAQLEKSRLLSDRFSAERPKGSFSTLEIQRTEQGDSAMYLCASSLRGSTDTQYFGPGTRLTVL.

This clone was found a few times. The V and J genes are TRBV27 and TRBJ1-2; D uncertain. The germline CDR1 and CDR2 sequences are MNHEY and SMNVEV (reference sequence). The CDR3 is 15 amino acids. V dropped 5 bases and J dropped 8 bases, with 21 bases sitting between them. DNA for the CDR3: TGTGCCAGCAGTAAGCTAGGTGAAGGGTCGGTCGGCTACACCTTC. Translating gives CASSKLGEGSVGYTF.

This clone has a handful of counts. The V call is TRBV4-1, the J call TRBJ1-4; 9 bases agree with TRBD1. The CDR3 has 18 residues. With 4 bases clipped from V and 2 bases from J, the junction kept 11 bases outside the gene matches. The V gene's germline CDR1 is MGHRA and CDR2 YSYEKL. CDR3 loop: CASSLRTGAGRTNEKLFF. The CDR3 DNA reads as TGCGCCAGCAGCCTCCGGACAGGGGCCGGCCGGACTAATGAAAAACTGTTTTTT.

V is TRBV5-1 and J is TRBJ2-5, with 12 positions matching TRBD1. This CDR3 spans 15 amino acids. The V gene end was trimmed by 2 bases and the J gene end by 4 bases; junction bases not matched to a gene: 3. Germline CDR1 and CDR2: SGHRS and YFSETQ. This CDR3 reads CASSFGTGGRETQYF. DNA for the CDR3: TGCGCCAGCAGCTTCGGGACAGGGGGCCGAGAGACCCAGTACTTC.

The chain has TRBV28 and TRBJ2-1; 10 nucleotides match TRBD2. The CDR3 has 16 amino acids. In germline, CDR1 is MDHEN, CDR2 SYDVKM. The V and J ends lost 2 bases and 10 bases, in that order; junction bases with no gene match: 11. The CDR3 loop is CASSLKGLAGVQEQFF. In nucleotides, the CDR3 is TGTGCCAGCAGTTTAAAAGGTCTAGCGGGAGTACAGGAGCAGTTCTTC. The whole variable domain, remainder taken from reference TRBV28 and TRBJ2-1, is DVKVTQSSRYLVKRTGEKVFLECVQDMDHENMFWYRQDPGLGLRLIYFSYDVKMKEKGDIPEGYSVSREKKERFSLILESASTNQTSMYLCASSLKGLAGVQEQFFGPGTRLTVL.

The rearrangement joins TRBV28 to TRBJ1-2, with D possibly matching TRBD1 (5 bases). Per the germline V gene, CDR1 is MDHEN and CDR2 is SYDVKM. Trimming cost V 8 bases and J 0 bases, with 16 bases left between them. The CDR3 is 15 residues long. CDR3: CASATEGRANYGYTF. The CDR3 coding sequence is TGTGCCAGCGCGACAGAAGGAAGAGCTAACTATGGCTACACCTTC.

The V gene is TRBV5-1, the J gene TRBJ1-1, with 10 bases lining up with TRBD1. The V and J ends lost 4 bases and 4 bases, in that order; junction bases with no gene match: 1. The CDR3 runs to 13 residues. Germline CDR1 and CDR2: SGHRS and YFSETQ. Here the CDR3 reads CASSRTGGTEAFF. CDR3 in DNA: TGCGCCAGCAGCCGGACAGGGGGCACTGAAGCTTTCTTT.

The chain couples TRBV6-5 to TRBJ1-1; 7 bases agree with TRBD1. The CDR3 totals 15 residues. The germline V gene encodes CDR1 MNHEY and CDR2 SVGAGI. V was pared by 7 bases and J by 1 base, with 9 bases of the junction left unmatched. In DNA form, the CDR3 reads TGTGCCAGCATAGGGGGCGCCTTTAGGAACACTGAAGCTTTCTTT. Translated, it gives CASIGGAFRNTEAFF.

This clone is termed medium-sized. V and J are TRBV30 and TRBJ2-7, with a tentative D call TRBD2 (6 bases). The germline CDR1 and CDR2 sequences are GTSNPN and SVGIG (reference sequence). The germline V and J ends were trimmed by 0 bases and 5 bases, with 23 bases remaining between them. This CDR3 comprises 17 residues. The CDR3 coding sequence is TGTGCCTGGAGTGTCTATGGCATAGGGTCTAGCGTCAACGAGCAGTACTTC. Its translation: CAWSVYGIGSSVNEQYF. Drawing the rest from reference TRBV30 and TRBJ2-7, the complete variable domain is SQTIHQWPATLVQPVGSPLSLECTVEGTSNPNLYWYRQAAGRGLQLLFYSVGIGQISSEVPQNLSASRPQDRQFILSSKKLLLSDSGFYLCAWSVYGIGSSVNEQYFGPGTRLTVT.

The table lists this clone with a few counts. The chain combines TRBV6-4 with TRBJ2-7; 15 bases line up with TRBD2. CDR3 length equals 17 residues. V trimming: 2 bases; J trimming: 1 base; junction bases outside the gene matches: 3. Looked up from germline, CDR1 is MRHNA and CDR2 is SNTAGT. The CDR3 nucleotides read TGTGCCAGCAGTGACCCTGGACTAGCGGGAGGGTCCTACGAGCAGTACTTC. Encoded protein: CASSDPGLAGGSYEQYF.

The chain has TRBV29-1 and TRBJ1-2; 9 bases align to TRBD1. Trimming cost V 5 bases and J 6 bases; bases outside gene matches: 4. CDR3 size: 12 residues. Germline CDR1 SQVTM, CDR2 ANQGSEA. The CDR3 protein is CSVLGTGNGYTF. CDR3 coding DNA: TGCAGCGTTCTAGGGACAGGGAATGGCTACACCTTC. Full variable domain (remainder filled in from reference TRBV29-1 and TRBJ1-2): SAVISQKPSRDICQRGTSLTIQCQVDSQVTMMFWYRQQPGQSLTLIATANQGSEATYESGFVIDKFPISRPNLTFSTLTVSNMSPEDSSIYLCSVLGTGNGYTFGSGTRLTVV.